This TCR beta chain was recovered during a study of identical twins. TCRdb re-called the 5' RACE reads with MiXCR, one entry per CDR3 protein. This repertoire shows approximately 530,000 distinct CDR3 sequences, 20% to 25% found once; its top ten account for approximately 0.48%. Germline CDR1 and CDR2: SGHRS and YFSETQ. Deletions cut 4 bases from V and 3 bases from J, with 10 bases between. The CDR3 contains 13 residues. This clonotype came up a few times. This sample was shared with a second study, whose subject was yellow fever vaccine responses in identical twins.

The chain links TRBV5-1 to TRBJ1-1; no clear D gene. The origin of this receptor is a woman aged 18 to 35 in good health. The sequenced sample consisted of CD4+ T cells sorted from blood. The CDR3 loop is CASSGPWHTEAFF. Written as DNA, the CDR3 is TGCGCCAGCAGCGGGCCGTGGCACACTGAAGCTTTCTTT.